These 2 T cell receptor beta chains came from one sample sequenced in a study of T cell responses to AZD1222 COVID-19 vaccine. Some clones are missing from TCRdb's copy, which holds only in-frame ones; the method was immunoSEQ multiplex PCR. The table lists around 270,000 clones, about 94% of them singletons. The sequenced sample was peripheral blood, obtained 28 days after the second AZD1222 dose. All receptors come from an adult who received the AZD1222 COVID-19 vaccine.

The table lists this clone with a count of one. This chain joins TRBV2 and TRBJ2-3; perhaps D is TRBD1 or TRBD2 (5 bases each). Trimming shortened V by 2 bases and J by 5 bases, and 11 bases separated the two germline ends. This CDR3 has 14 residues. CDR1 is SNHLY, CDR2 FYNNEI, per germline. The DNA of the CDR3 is TGTGCCAGCAGTGAAATGGGGGTTAGAGATACGCAGTATTTT. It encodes CASSEMGVRDTQYF.

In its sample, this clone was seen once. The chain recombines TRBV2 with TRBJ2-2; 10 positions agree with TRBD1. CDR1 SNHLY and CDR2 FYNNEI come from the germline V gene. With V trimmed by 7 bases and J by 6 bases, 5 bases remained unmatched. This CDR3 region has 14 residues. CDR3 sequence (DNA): TGTGCCAGCACTATGGACAGGGGGTCCGGGGAGCTGTTTTTT. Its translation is CASTMDRGSGELFF.